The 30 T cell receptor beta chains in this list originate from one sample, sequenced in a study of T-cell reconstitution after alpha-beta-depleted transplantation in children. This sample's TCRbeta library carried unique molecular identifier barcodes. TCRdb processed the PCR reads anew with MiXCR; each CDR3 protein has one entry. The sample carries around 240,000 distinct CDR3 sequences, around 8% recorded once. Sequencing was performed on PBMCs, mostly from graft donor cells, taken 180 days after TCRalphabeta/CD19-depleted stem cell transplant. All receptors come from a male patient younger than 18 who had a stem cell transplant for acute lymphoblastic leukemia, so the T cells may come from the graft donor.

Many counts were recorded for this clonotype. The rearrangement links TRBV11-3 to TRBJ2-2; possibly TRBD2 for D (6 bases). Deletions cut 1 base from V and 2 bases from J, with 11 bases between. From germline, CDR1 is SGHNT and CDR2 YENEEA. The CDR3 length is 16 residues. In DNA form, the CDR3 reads TGTGCCAGCAGCTTAGTTGCGGGACCTAACACCGGGGAGCTGTTTTTT. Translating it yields CASSLVAGPNTGELFF.

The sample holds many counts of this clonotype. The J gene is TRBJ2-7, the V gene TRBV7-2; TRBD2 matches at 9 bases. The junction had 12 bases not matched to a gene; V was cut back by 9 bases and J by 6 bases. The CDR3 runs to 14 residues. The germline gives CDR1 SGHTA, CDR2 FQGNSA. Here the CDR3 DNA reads TGTGCCAGTTGTAAGGGACTAGCTTTCGCCGAGCAGTACTTC. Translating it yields CASCKGLAFAEQYF.

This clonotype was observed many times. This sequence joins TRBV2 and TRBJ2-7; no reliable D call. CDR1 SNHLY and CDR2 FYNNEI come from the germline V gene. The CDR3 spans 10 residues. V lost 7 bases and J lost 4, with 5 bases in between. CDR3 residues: CASNGYEQYF. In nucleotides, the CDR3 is TGTGCCAGCAACGGTTACGAGCAGTACTTC.

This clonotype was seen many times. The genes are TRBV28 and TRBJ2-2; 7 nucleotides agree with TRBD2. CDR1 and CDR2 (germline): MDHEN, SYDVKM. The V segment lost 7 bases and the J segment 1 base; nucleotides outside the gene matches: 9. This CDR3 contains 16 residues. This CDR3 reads CASNPGDYLNTGELFF. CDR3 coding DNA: TGTGCCAGCAACCCGGGGGACTACCTGAACACCGGGGAGCTGTTTTTT.

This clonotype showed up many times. The CDR3 bases are TGCAGCGTTGAAGGGGGGAGGGGAACCGGGGAGCTGTTTTTT. This gives the protein CSVEGGRGTGELFF. The V gene is TRBV29-1, the J gene TRBJ2-2; 7 bases are a match to TRBD2. Germline V gives CDR1 SQVTM, CDR2 ANQGSEA. The CDR3 sequence is 14 residues long. V shed 1 base and J 5 bases; nucleotides not matched to a gene: 4.

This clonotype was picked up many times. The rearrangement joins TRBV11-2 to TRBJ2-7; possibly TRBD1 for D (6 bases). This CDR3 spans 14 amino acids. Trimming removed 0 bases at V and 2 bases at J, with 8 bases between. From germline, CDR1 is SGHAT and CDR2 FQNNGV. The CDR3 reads CASSLENRAYEQYF. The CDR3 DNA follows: TGTGCCAGCAGCTTAGAGAACAGGGCCTACGAGCAGTACTTC.

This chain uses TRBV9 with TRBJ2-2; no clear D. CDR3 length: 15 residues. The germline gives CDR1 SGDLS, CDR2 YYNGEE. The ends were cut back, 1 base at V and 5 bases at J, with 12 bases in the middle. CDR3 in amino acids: CASSVSGILTGELFF. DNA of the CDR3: TGTGCCAGCAGCGTAAGTGGGATCTTAACCGGGGAGCTGTTTTTT.

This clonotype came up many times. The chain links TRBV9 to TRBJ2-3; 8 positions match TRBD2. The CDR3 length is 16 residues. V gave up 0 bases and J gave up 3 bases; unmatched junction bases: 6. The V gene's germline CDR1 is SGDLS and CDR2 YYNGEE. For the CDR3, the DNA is TGTGCCAGCAGCGTAGCTACGGGGGGGGGGACAGATACGCAGTATTTT. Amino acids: CASSVATGGGTDTQYF. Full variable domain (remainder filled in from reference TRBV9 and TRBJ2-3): DSGVTQTPKHLITATGQRVTLRCSPRSGDLSVYWYQQSLDQGLQFLIQYYNGEERAKGNILERFSAQQFPDLHSELNLSSLELGDSALYFCASSVATGGGTDTQYFGPGTRLTVL.

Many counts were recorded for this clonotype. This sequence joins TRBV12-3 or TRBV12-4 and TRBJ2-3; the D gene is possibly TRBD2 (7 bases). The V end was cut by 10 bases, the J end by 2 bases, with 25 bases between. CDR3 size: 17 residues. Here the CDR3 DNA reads TGTGCCACCCAATCTCTTCCGGTCGGGGGGCACACAGATACGCAGTATTTT. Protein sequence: CATQSLPVGGHTDTQYF.

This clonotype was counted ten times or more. The CDR3 bases are TGTGCCAGCAGTGAAGCAGCGGGGGTGGCCTATGGCTACACCTTC. This codes for CASSEAAGVAYGYTF. The V call is TRBV2, the J call TRBJ1-2; TRBD1 might be the D (5 bases). There are 15 residues in the CDR3. V was pared by 0 bases and J by 4 bases, with 12 bases between. Germline-derived CDR1 and CDR2 are SNHLY and FYNNEI.

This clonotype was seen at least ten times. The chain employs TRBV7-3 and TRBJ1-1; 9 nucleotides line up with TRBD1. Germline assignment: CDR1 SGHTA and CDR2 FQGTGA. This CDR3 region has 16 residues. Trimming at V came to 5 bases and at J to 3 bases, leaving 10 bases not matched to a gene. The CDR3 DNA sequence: TGTGCCAGCAGCCAGACAGGGGGACGAACGGACACTGAAGCTTTCTTT. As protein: CASSQTGGRTDTEAFF.

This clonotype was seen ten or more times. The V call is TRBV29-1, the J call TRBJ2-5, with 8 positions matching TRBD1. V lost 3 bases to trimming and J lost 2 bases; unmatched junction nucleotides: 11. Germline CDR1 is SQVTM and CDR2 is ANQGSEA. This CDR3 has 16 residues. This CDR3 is CSVEGTGFKWQETQYF. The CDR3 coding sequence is TGCAGCGTTGAGGGGACAGGTTTCAAGTGGCAAGAGACCCAGTACTTC. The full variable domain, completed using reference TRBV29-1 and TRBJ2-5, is SAVISQKPSRDICQRGTSLTIQCQVDSQVTMMFWYRQQPGQSLTLIATANQGSEATYESGFVIDKFPISRPNLTFSTLTVSNMSPEDSSIYLCSVEGTGFKWQETQYFGPGTRLLVL.

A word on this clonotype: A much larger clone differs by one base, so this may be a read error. The CDR3: CSFDRGTTDTQYF. The CDR3 region has the DNA TGCAGCTTCGACAGGGGGACCACAGATACGCAGTATTTT. This chain links TRBV29-1 with TRBJ2-3; the match to TRBD1 covers 9 bases. Looked up from germline, CDR1 is SQVTM and CDR2 is ANQGSEA. V was pared by 8 bases and J by 2 bases, with 5 bases of the junction left unmatched. This CDR3 region has 13 residues.

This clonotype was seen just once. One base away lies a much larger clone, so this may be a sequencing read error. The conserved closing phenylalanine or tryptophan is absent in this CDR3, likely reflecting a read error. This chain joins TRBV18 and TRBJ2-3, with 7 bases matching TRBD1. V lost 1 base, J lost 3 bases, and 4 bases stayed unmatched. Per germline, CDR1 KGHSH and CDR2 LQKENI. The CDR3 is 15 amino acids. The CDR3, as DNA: TGTGCCAGCTCACCACAAACAGGGGCTACAGATACGCAGTATATT. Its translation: CASSPQTGATDTQYI.

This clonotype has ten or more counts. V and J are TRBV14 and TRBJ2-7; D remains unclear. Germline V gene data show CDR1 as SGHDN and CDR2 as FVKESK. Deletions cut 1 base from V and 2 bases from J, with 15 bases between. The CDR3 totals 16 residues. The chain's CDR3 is CASSQVSSPGTYEQYF. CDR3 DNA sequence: TGTGCCAGCAGCCAAGTGTCCTCCCCCGGCACCTACGAGCAGTACTTC.

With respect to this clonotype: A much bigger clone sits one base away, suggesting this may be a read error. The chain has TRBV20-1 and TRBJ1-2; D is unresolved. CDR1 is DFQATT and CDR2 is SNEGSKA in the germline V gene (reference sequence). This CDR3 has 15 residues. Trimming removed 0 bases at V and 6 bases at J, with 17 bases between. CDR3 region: CSARDSVSGGDGYTF. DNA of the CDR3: TGCAGTGCTAGAGACTCGGTCTCAGGAGGAGATGGCTACACCTTC.

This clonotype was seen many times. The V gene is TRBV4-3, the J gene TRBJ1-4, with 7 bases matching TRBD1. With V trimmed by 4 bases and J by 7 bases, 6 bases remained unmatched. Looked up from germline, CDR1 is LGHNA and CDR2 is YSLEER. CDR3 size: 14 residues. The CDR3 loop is CASSLDRWGEKLFF. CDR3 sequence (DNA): TGCGCCAGCAGCCTGGACAGGTGGGGTGAAAAACTGTTTTTT.

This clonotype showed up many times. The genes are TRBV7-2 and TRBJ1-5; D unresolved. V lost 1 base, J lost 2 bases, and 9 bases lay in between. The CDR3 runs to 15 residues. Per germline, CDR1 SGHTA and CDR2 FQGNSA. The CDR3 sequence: CASSLENRRNQPQHF. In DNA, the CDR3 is TGTGCCAGCAGCTTAGAAAACAGACGCAATCAGCCCCAGCATTTT.

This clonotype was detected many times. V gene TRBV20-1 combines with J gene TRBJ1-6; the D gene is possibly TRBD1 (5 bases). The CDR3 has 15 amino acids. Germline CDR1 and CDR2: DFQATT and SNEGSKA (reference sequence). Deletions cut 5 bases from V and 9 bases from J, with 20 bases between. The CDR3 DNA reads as TGCAGTGCTTTGCGGGACTCCCTAAAGGGTTCACCCCTCCACTTT. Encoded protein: CSALRDSLKGSPLHF.

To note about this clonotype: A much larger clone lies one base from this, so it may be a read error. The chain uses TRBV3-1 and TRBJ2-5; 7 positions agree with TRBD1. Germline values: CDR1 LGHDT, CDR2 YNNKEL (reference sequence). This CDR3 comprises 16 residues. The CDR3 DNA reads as TGTGCCTGCAGCCAAGGGGGCTCTAGGGGCGGGGAGACCCAGTACTTC. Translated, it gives CACSQGGSRGGETQYF.

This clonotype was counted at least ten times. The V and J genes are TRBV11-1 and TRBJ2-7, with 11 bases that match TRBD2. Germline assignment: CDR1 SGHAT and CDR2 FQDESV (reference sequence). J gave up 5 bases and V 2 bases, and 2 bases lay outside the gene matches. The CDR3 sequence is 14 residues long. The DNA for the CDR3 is TGTGCCAGCAGCTTAACTAGCGGGAGCCACGAGCAGTACTTC. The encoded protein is CASSLTSGSHEQYF.

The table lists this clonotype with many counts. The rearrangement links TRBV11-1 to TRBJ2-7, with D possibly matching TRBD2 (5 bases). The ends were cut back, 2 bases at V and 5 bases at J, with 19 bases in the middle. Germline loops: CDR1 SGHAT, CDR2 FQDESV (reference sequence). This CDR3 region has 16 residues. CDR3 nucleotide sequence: TGTGCCAGCAGCTTACGAGAGTCGGGAAATGGAAACGAGCAGTACTTC. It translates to CASSLRESGNGNEQYF.

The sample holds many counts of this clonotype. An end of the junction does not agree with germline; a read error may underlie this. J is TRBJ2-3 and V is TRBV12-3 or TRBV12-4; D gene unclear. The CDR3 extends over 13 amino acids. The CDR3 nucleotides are TGTGCCAGCAGATTAGGGCCTTTAGATACGCAGTATTTT. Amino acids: CASRLGPLDTQYF.

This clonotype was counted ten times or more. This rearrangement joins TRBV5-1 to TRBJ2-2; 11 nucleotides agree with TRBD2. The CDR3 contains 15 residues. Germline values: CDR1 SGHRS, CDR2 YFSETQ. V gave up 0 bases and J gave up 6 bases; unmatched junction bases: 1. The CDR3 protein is CASSLASGRSGELFF. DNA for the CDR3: TGCGCCAGCAGCTTGGCTAGCGGGAGGTCCGGGGAGCTGTTTTTT.

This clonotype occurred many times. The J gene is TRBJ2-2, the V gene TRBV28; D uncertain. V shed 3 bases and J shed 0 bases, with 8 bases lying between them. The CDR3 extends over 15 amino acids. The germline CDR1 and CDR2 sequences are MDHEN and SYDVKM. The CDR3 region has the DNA TGTGCCAGCAGTTTCTGGGGTCCGAACACCGGGGAGCTGTTTTTT. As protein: CASSFWGPNTGELFF.

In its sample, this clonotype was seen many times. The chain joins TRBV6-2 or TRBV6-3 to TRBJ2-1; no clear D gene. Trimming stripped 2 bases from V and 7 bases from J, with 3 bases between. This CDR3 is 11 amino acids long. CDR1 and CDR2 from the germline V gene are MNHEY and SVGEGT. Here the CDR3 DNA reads TGTGCCAGCAGTTACCATAATGAGCAGTTCTTC. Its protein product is CASSYHNEQFF.

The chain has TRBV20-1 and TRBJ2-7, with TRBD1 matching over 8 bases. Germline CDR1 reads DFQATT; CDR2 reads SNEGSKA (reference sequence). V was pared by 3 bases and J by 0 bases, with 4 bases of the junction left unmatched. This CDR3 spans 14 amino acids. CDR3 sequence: CSASQGALSYEQYF. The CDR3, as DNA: TGCAGTGCTAGTCAGGGGGCTCTCTCCTACGAGCAGTACTTC.

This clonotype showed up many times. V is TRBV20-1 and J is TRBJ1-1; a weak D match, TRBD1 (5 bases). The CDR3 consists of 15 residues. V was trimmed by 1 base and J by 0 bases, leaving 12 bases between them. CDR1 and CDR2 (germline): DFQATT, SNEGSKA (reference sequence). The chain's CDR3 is CSARAWIGVNTEAFF. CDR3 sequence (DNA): TGCAGTGCTAGAGCATGGATAGGGGTGAACACTGAAGCTTTCTTT.

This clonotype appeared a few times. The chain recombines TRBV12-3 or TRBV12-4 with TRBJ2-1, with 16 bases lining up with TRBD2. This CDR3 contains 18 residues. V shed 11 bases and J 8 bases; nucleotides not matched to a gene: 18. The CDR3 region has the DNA TGTGCCTGCATCCAGGTCCCGGGACTAGCGGGAGGGAACGATGAGCAGTTCTTC. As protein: CACIQVPGLAGGNDEQFF.

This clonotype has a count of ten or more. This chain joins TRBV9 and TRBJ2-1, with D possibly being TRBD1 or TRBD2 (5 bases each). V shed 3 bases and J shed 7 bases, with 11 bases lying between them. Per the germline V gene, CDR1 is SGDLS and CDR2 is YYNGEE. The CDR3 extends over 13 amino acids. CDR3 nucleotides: TGTGCCAGCAGCGCCGGGGCTGGGAATGAGCAGTTCTTC. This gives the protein CASSAGAGNEQFF.